Shown below are 25 T cell receptor beta chains from a single sample sequenced in a study of T cells after yellow fever vaccination. TCRdb re-derived calls from the 5' RACE reads in MiXCR, one entry per CDR3 protein. Found here are approximately 260,000 distinct CDR3 sequences, 10% to 15% of them singletons; the top ten hold less than 0.55%. Specimen: CD4+ T cells sorted from PBMCs, collected 45 days after the yellow fever booster vaccination. These receptor sequences come from a man aged 25 to 40 who received the YFV17D yellow fever vaccine.

At least ten counts were recorded for this clonotype. The chain joins TRBV7-2 to TRBJ1-6; 8 nucleotides match TRBD1. Germline V gene lookup returns CDR1 SGHTA and CDR2 FQGNSA. J gave up 9 bases and V 4 bases, and 8 bases lay outside the gene matches. CDR3 length: 15 amino acids. The CDR3 nucleotides are TGTGCCAGCAGCTATATACAGGGGGGGCGTTCACCCCTCCACTTT. Protein product: CASSYIQGGRSPLHF.

The gene calls are TRBV10-2 and TRBJ2-3; no reliable D call. The CDR3 has 15 amino acids. The germline V gene encodes CDR1 WSHSY and CDR2 SAAADI. V was clipped by 5 bases and J by 3 bases, with 15 bases between them. CDR3 DNA sequence: TGCGCCAGCAGTCTCCGGCCCCCCGGTACAGATACGCAGTATTTT. This sequence encodes CASSLRPPGTDTQYF.

The rearrangement uses TRBV5-1 and TRBJ2-7; D possibly uses TRBD1 or TRBD2 (5 bases each). CDR3 length: 14 residues. Between the trimmed V and J ends, which lost 0 bases and 9 bases, there was a span of 16 bases. The V gene's germline CDR1 is SGHRS and CDR2 YFSETQ. CDR3 amino acids: CASSLEGTAARQYF. In DNA form, the CDR3 reads TGCGCCAGCAGCTTGGAAGGGACGGCCGCGAGGCAGTACTTC.

The CDR3 DNA reads as TGTGCCAGCCAGGACAGGGAAATAGTCGGGGAGCTGTTTTTT. It yields the protein CASQDREIVGELFF. This sequence joins TRBV2 and TRBJ2-2; 8 bases agree with TRBD1. CDR3 length: 14 amino acids. Germline lookup yields CDR1 SNHLY and CDR2 FYNNEI. Trimming cost V 8 bases and J 7 bases; bases outside gene matches: 9.

V is TRBV11-2 and J is TRBJ1-5; no clear D gene. With 4 bases removed from V and 4 bases from J, the gap between germline ends came to 8 bases. CDR1 is SGHAT, CDR2 FQNNGV, per germline. The CDR3 is 13 amino acids. The CDR3 sequence: CASSSTRNQPQHF. In DNA, the CDR3 is TGTGCCAGCAGCTCCACACGGAATCAGCCCCAGCATTTT.

The rearrangement joins TRBV12-3 or TRBV12-4 to TRBJ2-1; 9 bases line up with TRBD2. The CDR3 consists of 14 residues. Germline trimming cut 6 bases from V and 5 bases from J; bases unmatched to any gene: 5. Here the CDR3 reads CASSTSGSNNEQFF. The CDR3 DNA is TGTGCCAGCAGCACTAGCGGGTCCAACAATGAGCAGTTCTTC.

At least ten counts were recorded for this clonotype. V usage is TRBV24-1 and J usage is TRBJ2-1, with D unresolved. CDR1 is KGHDR and CDR2 is SFDVKD in the germline V gene. The length of the CDR3 is 13 residues. Trimming took off 3 bases at V and 6 bases at J, with 8 bases between the two ends. CDR3 coding DNA: TGTGCCACCAGTGATCCTACCGGCAATGAGCAGTTCTTC. It codes for CATSDPTGNEQFF.

This clonotype turned up a few times. V gene TRBV7-2 combines with J gene TRBJ1-4; D may be TRBD1 (6 bases). V lost 2 bases and J lost 10, with 14 bases in between. The CDR3 totals 14 residues. The V gene's germline CDR1 is SGHTA and CDR2 FQGNSA. DNA for the CDR3: TGTGCCAGCAGCTTATCCGGGGGCGCTGGAAAACTGTTTTTT. Encoded protein: CASSLSGGAGKLFF.

This clonotype came up a few times. The chain links TRBV27 to TRBJ2-3, with 13 bases aligning to TRBD2. The CDR3 consists of 16 residues. V gave up 6 bases and J gave up 3 bases; unmatched junction bases: 6. CDR1 is MNHEY and CDR2 is SMNVEV in the germline V gene (reference sequence). DNA of the CDR3: TGTGCCAGCAGACCAACTAGCGGGAGGGCAACAGATACGCAGTATTTT. It encodes CASRPTSGRATDTQYF.

This chain connects TRBV3-1 to TRBJ2-7, with TRBD2 matching over 7 bases. This CDR3 has 15 residues. Looked up from germline, CDR1 is LGHDT and CDR2 is YNNKEL (reference sequence). After removal of 5 bases from V and 5 bases from J, the junction contained 12 bases not matched to a gene. The CDR3 DNA is TGTGCCAGCAGCGGAATGGGGGGGAATAGGGACGAGCAGTACTTC. Residues: CASSGMGGNRDEQYF.

The chain couples TRBV11-1 to TRBJ2-2; D gene uncertain. The germline V gene encodes CDR1 SGHAT and CDR2 FQDESV (reference sequence). This CDR3 contains 13 residues. The V end was cut by 6 bases, the J end by 5 bases, with 10 bases between. The CDR3 region is CASSITRTGELFF. CDR3 bases: TGTGCCAGCAGTATCACCCGGACCGGGGAGCTGTTTTTT. Full variable domain (rest looked up from reference TRBV11-1 and TRBJ2-2): EAEVAQSPRYKITEKSQAVAFWCDPISGHATLYWYRQILGQGPELLVQFQDESVVDDSQLPKDRFSAERLKGVDSTLKIQPAELGDSAMYLCASSITRTGELFFGEGSRLTVL.

This clonotype has a handful of counts. V is TRBV7-2 and J is TRBJ1-6; D not resolved. Germline V CDR1 and CDR2: SGHTA, FQGNSA. V was trimmed by 4 bases and J by 0 bases, leaving 10 bases between them. This CDR3 region has 16 residues. CDR3 coding DNA: TGTGCCAGCAGCTGGGTGACAAACTCCTATAATTCACCCCTCCACTTT. Translated: CASSWVTNSYNSPLHF.

CDR3 amino acids: CASTPSGLGGGTEAFF. The CDR3 DNA is TGTGCCAGCACCCCTAGTGGTCTTGGGGGGGGCACTGAAGCTTTCTTT. The rearrangement uses TRBV7-2 and TRBJ1-1; tentative D call: TRBD1 (5 bases). Germline CDR1 and CDR2: SGHTA and FQGNSA. CDR3 length equals 16 residues. Trimming took off 7 bases at V and 4 bases at J, with 22 bases between the two ends. The whole variable domain, filled in from reference TRBV7-2 and TRBJ1-1, reads GAGVSQSPSNKVTEKGKDVELRCDPISGHTALYWYRQSLGQGLEFLIYFQGNSAPDKSGLPSDRFSAERTGGSVSTLTIQRTQQEDSAVYLCASTPSGLGGGTEAFFGQGTRLTVV.

The chain joins TRBV6-2 or TRBV6-3 to TRBJ2-2; 8 bases agree with TRBD2. The CDR3 length is 18 residues. The germline CDR1 and CDR2 sequences are MNHEY and SVGEGT. The V gene end was trimmed by 3 bases and the J gene end by 5 bases; junction bases not matched to a gene: 14. As DNA, the CDR3 is TGTGCCAGCAGTTATCCGGAGACTAGCGTTTTAGGAACCGGGGAGCTGTTTTTT. The encoded protein is CASSYPETSVLGTGELFF.

Many counts were recorded for this clonotype. The rearrangement uses TRBV7-9 and TRBJ2-7; D possibly corresponds to TRBD1 (5 bases). This CDR3 spans 14 amino acids. V lost 6 bases to trimming and J lost 4 bases, with 16 bases between them. CDR1 SEHNR and CDR2 FQNEAQ come from the germline V gene (reference sequence). CDR3: CASRLRQYHYEQYF. CDR3 nucleotides: TGTGCCAGCAGGTTAAGACAGTACCATTACGAGCAGTACTTC.

The chain recombines TRBV10-3 with TRBJ1-1, with D perhaps matching TRBD1 (5 bases). The length of the CDR3 is 13 residues. Germline-derived CDR1 and CDR2 are ENHRY and SYGVKD. Trimming shortened V by 6 bases and J by 7 bases, and 15 bases separated the two germline ends. As DNA, the CDR3 is TGTGCCATCAGGCCGGGACGATTGGATGAAGCTTTCTTT. This sequence encodes CAIRPGRLDEAFF.

V gene TRBV12-3 or TRBV12-4 combines with J gene TRBJ2-1; 7 nucleotides agree with TRBD2. Losses at the gene ends were 1 base for V and 4 bases for J; bases not matched to a gene: 4. The CDR3 contains 15 residues. The CDR3 DNA reads TGTGCCAGCAGTTTAGGGATAGCGGGTTACAATGAGCAGTTCTTC. It specifies CASSLGIAGYNEQFF.

This clonotype was recorded a few times. The chain recombines TRBV5-1 with TRBJ2-7, with D tentatively TRBD2 (6 bases). Germline CDR1 SGHRS, CDR2 YFSETQ. The CDR3 is 15 amino acids. V was trimmed by 2 bases and J by 3 bases, leaving 15 bases between them. CDR3 DNA sequence: TGCGCCAGCAGCTTAGCACGGAGGGGAATCTACGAGCAGTACTTC. Translating gives CASSLARRGIYEQYF. Full variable domain (outside the CDR3, taken from reference TRBV5-1 and TRBJ2-7): KAGVTQTPRYLIKTRGQQVTLSCSPISGHRSVSWYQQTPGQGLQFLFEYFSETQRNKGNFPGRFSGRQFSNSRSEMNVSTLELGDSALYLCASSLARRGIYEQYFGPGTRLTVT.

This clonotype was observed a few times. The rearrangement uses TRBV4-3 and TRBJ2-3; 10 bases align to TRBD2. Germline trimming cut 0 bases from V and 2 bases from J; bases unmatched to any gene: 5. The CDR3 extends over 17 amino acids. The V gene's germline CDR1 is LGHNA and CDR2 YSLEER. This CDR3 reads CASSQEVTSGHTDTQYF. In DNA form, the CDR3 reads TGCGCCAGCAGCCAAGAAGTGACTAGCGGGCACACAGATACGCAGTATTTT.

With respect to this clonotype: One junction end disagrees with the germline gene, perhaps due to a read error. This chain joins TRBV19 and TRBJ2-2; no clear D. CDR1 is LNHDA, CDR2 SQIVND, per germline (reference sequence). This CDR3 is 13 amino acids long. As DNA, the CDR3 is TGTGCCAGCAGTAAAGCGAACACCGGGGAGCTGTTTTTT. Amino acid sequence: CASSKANTGELFF.

This clonotype has just a few counts. This chain uses TRBV19 with TRBJ2-1, with 13 bases identical to TRBD2. V shed 10 bases and J 0 bases; nucleotides not matched to a gene: 9. The CDR3 totals 17 residues. The germline gives CDR1 LNHDA, CDR2 SQIVND (reference sequence). The CDR3 nucleotides are TGTGCCACCGCAACCGGGACTAGCGGGAACTCCTACAATGAGCAGTTCTTC. This codes for CATATGTSGNSYNEQFF.

The rearrangement joins TRBV7-8 to TRBJ2-4; D perhaps matches TRBD1 (5 bases). Trimming took off 1 base at V and 3 bases at J, with 19 bases between the two ends. This CDR3 has 18 amino acids. From germline, CDR1 is SGHVS and CDR2 FQNEAQ. The CDR3 nucleotides read TGTGCCAGCAGCTTAGAAGGAAGTGGCAGGGCTATCAAAAACATTCAGTACTTC. Protein: CASSLEGSGRAIKNIQYF.

The table lists this clonotype with many counts. The CDR3 DNA reads TGCAGTGCTAGAGATACCTTCCTAGGGGAGCTGTTTTTT. Amino acid sequence: CSARDTFLGELFF. The chain is built from TRBV20-1 and TRBJ2-2; D not certain. CDR1 and CDR2 (germline): DFQATT, SNEGSKA (reference sequence). V was pared by 0 bases and J by 8 bases, with 10 bases between. The CDR3 spans 13 residues.

The chain has TRBV29-1 and TRBJ1-1; 7 nucleotides line up with TRBD1. J lost 2 bases, V lost 7 bases, and 19 bases had no gene match. Germline assignment: CDR1 SQVTM and CDR2 ANQGSEA. The CDR3 loop spans 17 amino acids. CDR3 sequence reads: CSARGQSGGIFNTEAFF. The CDR3 DNA reads TGCAGCGCCAGGGGACAGTCCGGCGGGATTTTCAACACTGAAGCTTTCTTT.

The chain employs TRBV10-3 and TRBJ2-7; 9 nucleotides line up with TRBD1. V gave up 3 bases and J gave up 6 bases; unmatched junction bases: 6. CDR1 is ENHRY, CDR2 SYGVKD, per germline. The CDR3 totals 14 residues. The CDR3 nucleotides are TGTGCCATCAGTGAACTTCTGACAGGGGGCGAGCAGTACTTC. This translates into CAISELLTGGEQYF.